The clone carrying this T cell receptor beta chain has only a few counts. What it recognizes is unknown. The CDR3 is 12 residues long. Deletions cut 2 bases from V and 2 bases from J, with 7 bases between. Germline CDR1 reads GTSNPN; CDR2 reads SVGIG (reference sequence). The sample is drawn from a study of T cells after yellow fever vaccination. Study-wide findings and caveats: FACS-sorted repertoires could contain abundant clonotypes contaminating from the bulk population. Primary-vaccination clones mostly resurfaced post-booster (more than 95% CD4, roughly 90% CD8). The secondary T-cell response peaked on day 5, not day 15, but was weaker.

MiXCR, run by TCRdb on the 5' RACE reads, gives a single entry per CDR3 protein. The sample has 300,000 to 400,000 distinct CDR3 sequences, roughly 8.7% seen once. The TCR sequence derives from a man aged 18 to 35 who received the YFV17D yellow fever vaccine. The starting material was PBMCs, obtained on the day of the first yellow fever vaccination. The V and J genes are TRBV30 and TRBJ2-7; no definite D call. CDR3 DNA sequence: TGTGCCTGGAGTTTTCGGGCCTACGAGCAGTACTTC. Its protein product is CAWSFRAYEQYF.